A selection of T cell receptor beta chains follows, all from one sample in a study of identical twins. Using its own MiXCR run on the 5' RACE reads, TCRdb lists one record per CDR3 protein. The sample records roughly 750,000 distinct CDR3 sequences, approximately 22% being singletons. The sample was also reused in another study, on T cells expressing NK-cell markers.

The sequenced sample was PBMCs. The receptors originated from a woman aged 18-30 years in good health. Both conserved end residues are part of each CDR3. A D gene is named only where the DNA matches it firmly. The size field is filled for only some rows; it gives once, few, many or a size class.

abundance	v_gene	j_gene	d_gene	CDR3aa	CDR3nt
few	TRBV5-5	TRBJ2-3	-	CASSLAGTFRGPDTQYF	TGTGCCAGCAGCTTGGCAGGGACCTTCCGGGGACCAGATACGCAGTATTTT
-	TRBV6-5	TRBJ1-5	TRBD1	CASSSRQGPQPQHF	TGTGCCAGCAGTTCGCGACAGGGTCCTCAGCCCCAGCATTTT
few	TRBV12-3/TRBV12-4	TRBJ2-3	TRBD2	CASTFSTSGYTDTQYF	TGTGCCAGCACCTTTTCAACTAGCGGGTACACAGATACGCAGTATTTT
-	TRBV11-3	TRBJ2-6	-	CASSPSQFSGANVLTF	TGTGCCAGCAGCCCTTCACAGTTCTCTGGGGCCAACGTCCTGACTTTC
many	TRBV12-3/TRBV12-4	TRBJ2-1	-	CASSLSTRSNEQFF	TGTGCCAGCAGTTTATCAACACGAAGCAATGAGCAGTTCTTC
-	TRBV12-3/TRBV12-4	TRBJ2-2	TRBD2	CASSLGLAGPPGGELFF	TGTGCCAGCAGTTTGGGACTAGCGGGTCCTCCCGGTGGGGAGCTGTTTTTT
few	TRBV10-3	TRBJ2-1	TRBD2	CAISKPSGGAEDEQFF	TGTGCCATCAGTAAGCCTAGCGGGGGGGCTGAGGATGAGCAGTTCTTC
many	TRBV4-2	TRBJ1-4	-	CASSLGTGEEKLFF	TGTGCCAGCAGCTTGGGGACGGGAGAAGAAAAACTGTTTTTT
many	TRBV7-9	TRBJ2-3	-	CASSLGFADTQYF	TGTGCCAGCAGCTTAGGATTCGCAGATACGCAGTATTTT
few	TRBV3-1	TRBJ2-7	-	CASSPPIYWGTTYEQYF	TGTGCCAGCAGCCCCCCGATTTATTGGGGTACCACCTACGAGCAGTACTTC
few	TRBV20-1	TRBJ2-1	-	CSARRRSGHSYNEQFF	TGCAGTGCACGTCGCCGGAGCGGGCACTCCTACAATGAGCAGTTCTTC
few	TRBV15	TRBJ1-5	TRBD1	CATSRSGQGHSNQPQHF	TGTGCCACCAGCAGATCGGGACAGGGTCATAGCAATCAGCCCCAGCATTTT
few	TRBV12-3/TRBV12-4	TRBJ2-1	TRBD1	CASTKTGAGYNEQFF	TGTGCCAGCACCAAAACAGGGGCGGGTTACAATGAGCAGTTCTTC
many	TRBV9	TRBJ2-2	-	CASSVRRVGEGELFF	TGTGCCAGCAGCGTCCGCAGGGTCGGGGAAGGGGAGCTGTTTTTT
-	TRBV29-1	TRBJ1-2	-	CSVEELSFNYGYTF	TGCAGCGTTGAAGAGCTGTCCTTTAACTATGGCTACACCTTC
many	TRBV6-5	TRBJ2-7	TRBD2	CASSFSGETPYEQYF	TGTGCCAGCAGTTTTAGCGGGGAAACCCCCTACGAGCAGTACTTC
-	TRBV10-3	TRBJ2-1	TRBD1	CAIRDREQFF	TGTGCCATCAGGGACAGGGAGCAGTTCTTC
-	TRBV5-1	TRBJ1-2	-	CASSLDGMDGYTF	TGCGCCAGCAGCTTGGATGGGATGGATGGCTACACCTTC
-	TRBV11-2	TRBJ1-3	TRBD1	CASSLRRTGPTSGNTIYF	TGTGCCAGCAGTTTAAGAAGGACAGGGCCCACCTCTGGAAACACCATATATTTT
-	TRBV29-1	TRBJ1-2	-	CSVGDAYGYTF	TGCAGCGTTGGTGATGCCTATGGCTACACCTTC
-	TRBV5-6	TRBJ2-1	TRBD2	CASSWGLLAVNEQFF	TGTGCCAGCAGCTGGGGGTTACTAGCGGTCAATGAGCAGTTCTTC
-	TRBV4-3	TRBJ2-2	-	CASSQEPGANTGELFF	TGCGCCAGCAGCCAAGAACCCGGCGCGAACACCGGGGAGCTGTTTTTT
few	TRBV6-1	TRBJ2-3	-	CASSPPAQGSGTDTQYF	TGTGCCAGCAGCCCCCCGGCCCAAGGGAGTGGCACAGATACGCAGTATTTT
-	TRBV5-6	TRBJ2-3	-	CASSLFALGDTQYF	TGTGCCAGCAGCTTGTTCGCCTTGGGAGATACGCAGTATTTT
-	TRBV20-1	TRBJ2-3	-	CSAGRTGRTDTQYF	TGCAGTGCTGGACGAACAGGGCGCACAGATACGCAGTATTTT
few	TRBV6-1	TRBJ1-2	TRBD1	CASCRDRGVYGYTF	TGTGCCAGCTGCCGGGACAGGGGCGTTTATGGCTACACCTTC
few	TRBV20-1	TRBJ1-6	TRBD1	CSARETGTGTNSPLHF	TGCAGTGCTAGAGAGACCGGGACAGGGACTAATTCACCCCTCCACTTT
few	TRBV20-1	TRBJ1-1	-	CSARAVYEAFF	TGCAGTGCTAGGGCTGTCTATGAAGCTTTCTTT
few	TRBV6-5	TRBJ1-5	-	CASSSASGAPGPQHF	TGTGCCAGCAGTTCTGCGTCGGGCGCACCGGGGCCCCAGCATTTT
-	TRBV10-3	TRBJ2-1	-	CAISEGLDADEQFF	TGTGCCATCAGTGAGGGGCTAGATGCTGATGAGCAGTTCTTC
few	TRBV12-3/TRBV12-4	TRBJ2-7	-	CASSTGVMQYF	TGTGCCAGCAGCACGGGGGTCATGCAGTACTTC
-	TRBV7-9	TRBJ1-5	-	CASSLSRSGQPQHF	TGTGCCAGCAGCTTATCCCGAAGCGGTCAGCCCCAGCATTTT
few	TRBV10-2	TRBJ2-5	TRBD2	CASSYGLAGEETQYF	TGCGCCAGCAGTTACGGACTAGCGGGAGAAGAGACCCAGTACTTC
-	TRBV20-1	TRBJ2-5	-	CSARGGRSETQYF	TGCAGTGCTAGAGGAGGGAGAAGTGAGACCCAGTACTTC
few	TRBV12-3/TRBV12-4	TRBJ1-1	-	CASLVGSMNTEAFF	TGTGCCAGCCTGGTGGGCTCTATGAACACTGAAGCTTTCTTT
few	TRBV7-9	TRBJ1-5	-	CASSLGPEGGNRQPQHF	TGTGCCAGCAGCTTAGGTCCCGAAGGGGGGAACAGGCAGCCCCAGCATTTT
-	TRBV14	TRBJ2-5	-	CASSLSFGKTQYF	TGTGCCAGCAGCCTGTCATTCGGGAAGACCCAGTACTTC
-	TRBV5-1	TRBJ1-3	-	CASRPPGVPGNTIYF	TGCGCCAGCAGGCCCCCAGGGGTCCCTGGAAACACCATATATTTT
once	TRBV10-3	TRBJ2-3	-	CAISESSDGSTDTRYF	TGTGCCATCAGTGAATCCTCGGACGGGAGCACAGATACGCGGTATTTT
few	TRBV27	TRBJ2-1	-	CASTSGRSSYNEQFF	TGTGCCAGCACCTCCGGGAGAAGCTCCTACAATGAGCAGTTCTTC
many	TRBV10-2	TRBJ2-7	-	CASNRQPSYEQYF	TGCGCCAGCAATAGACAGCCATCCTACGAGCAGTACTTC
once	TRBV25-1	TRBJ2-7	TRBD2	CASSEGGGNYEQYF	TGTGCCAGCAGTGAAGGGGGGGGGAACTACGAGCAGTACTTC
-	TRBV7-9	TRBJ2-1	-	CASSHTSRDTGEQFF	TGTGCCAGCAGCCACACTTCACGGGACACTGGTGAGCAGTTCTTC
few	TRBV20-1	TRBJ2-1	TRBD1	CSAPGQVYNEQFF	TGCAGTGCCCCGGGACAGGTCTACAATGAGCAGTTCTTC
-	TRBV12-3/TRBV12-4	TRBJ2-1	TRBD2	CASSLVGSGSSYNEQFF	TGTGCCAGCAGTTTAGTGGGTAGCGGGAGCTCCTACAATGAGCAGTTCTTC
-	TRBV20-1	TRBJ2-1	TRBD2	CSAEGLAPSNEQFF	TGCAGTGCCGAGGGACTAGCGCCCAGTAATGAGCAGTTCTTC
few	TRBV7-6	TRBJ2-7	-	CASSLGDPGVRKTYEQYF	TGTGCCAGCAGCTTAGGAGATCCAGGGGTAAGGAAGACCTACGAGCAGTACTTC
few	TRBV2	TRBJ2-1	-	CASSEALDREQFF	TGTGCCAGCAGTGAAGCGCTGGACAGAGAGCAGTTCTTC
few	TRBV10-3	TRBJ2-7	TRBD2	CAISEGLALYEQYF	TGTGCCATCAGTGAGGGACTAGCTCTGTACGAGCAGTACTTC
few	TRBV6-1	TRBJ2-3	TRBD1	CASNNRGGGTDTQYF	TGTGCCAGTAATAACAGGGGCGGCGGCACAGATACGCAGTATTTT
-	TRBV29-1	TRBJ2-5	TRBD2	CSLGASGQETQYF	TGCAGCCTTGGGGCTAGCGGACAAGAGACCCAGTACTTC
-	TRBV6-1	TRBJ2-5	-	CASSVQDAETQYF	TGTGCCAGCAGTGTTCAAGATGCGGAGACCCAGTACTTC
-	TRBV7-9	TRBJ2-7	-	CASSPEGYGQYF	TGTGCCAGCAGCCCCGAGGGCTATGGGCAGTACTTC
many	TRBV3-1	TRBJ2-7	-	CASSQGERNEQYF	TGTGCCAGCAGCCAAGGCGAGCGAAACGAGCAGTACTTC
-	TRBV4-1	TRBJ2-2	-	CASSQAGRKTGELFF	TGCGCCAGCAGCCAAGCCGGACGGAAAACCGGGGAGCTGTTTTTT
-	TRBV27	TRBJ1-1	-	CASSSLGGDTEAFF	TGTGCCAGCAGCTCCCTCGGGGGGGACACTGAAGCTTTCTTT
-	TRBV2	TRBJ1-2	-	CASSAAGANYGYTF	TGTGCCAGCAGTGCGGCAGGAGCTAACTATGGCTACACCTTC
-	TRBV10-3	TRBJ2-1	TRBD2	CAISVFSGGANEQFF	TGTGCCATCAGTGTTTTTAGCGGGGGGGCCAATGAGCAGTTCTTC
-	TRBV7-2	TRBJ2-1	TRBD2	CASSLRLAGDTRNEQFF	TGTGCCAGCAGCTTAAGACTAGCGGGGGACACTCGGAATGAGCAGTTCTTC
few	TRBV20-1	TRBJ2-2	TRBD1	CSARDKGAGRAGELFF	TGCAGTGCTAGAGATAAGGGGGCAGGTCGAGCCGGGGAGCTGTTTTTT